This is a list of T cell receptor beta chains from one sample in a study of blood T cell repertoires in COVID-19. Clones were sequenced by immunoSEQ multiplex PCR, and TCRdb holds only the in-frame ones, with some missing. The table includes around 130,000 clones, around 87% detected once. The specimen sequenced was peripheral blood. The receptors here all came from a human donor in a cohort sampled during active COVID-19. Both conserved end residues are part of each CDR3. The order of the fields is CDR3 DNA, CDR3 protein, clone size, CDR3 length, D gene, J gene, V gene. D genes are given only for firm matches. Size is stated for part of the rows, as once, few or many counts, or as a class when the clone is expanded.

cdr3_nt: TGTGCCAGCAGTCAGGACAGCGGAGTACGAAAGCAGTACTTC; cdr3_aa: CASSQDSGVRKQYF; clone_size: -; cdr3_length: 14; d_call: -; j_call: TRBJ2-7; v_call: TRBV28
cdr3_nt: TGTGCCAGCAGTAAACAGCCGGGACAGGGACGCGAAAAACTGTTTTTT; cdr3_aa: CASSKQPGQGREKLFF; clone_size: -; cdr3_length: 16; d_call: TRBD1; j_call: TRBJ1-4; v_call: TRBV6-6
cdr3_nt: TGTGCCAGCAGCGACCGGGACTACGAGCAGTACTTC; cdr3_aa: CASSDRDYEQYF; clone_size: -; cdr3_length: 12; d_call: -; j_call: TRBJ2-7; v_call: TRBV5-6
cdr3_nt: TGTGCCAGCAGCTTGAGGCGGGCTAACTATGGCTACACCTTC; cdr3_aa: CASSLRRANYGYTF; clone_size: -; cdr3_length: 14; d_call: -; j_call: TRBJ1-2; v_call: TRBV28
cdr3_nt: TGTGCCAGCAGCCCGCGAAGGGACAGTTCCTATAATTCACCCCTCCACTTT; cdr3_aa: CASSPRRDSSYNSPLHF; clone_size: -; cdr3_length: 17; d_call: TRBD1; j_call: TRBJ1-6; v_call: TRBV9
cdr3_nt: TGTGCCAGCAGCCAAGTAGCTGGGGACAGGGCCTATGGCTACACCTTC; cdr3_aa: CASSQVAGDRAYGYTF; clone_size: -; cdr3_length: 16; d_call: TRBD1; j_call: TRBJ1-2; v_call: TRBV14
cdr3_nt: TGTGCCAGCAGTTTATTGGGACTAGCGGCGAACACCGGGGAGCTGTTTTTT; cdr3_aa: CASSLLGLAANTGELFF; clone_size: -; cdr3_length: 17; d_call: TRBD2; j_call: TRBJ2-2; v_call: TRBV27
cdr3_nt: TGTGCCAGTAGTCCCGGTGGGGGGGACTACACCTTC; cdr3_aa: CASSPGGGDYTF; clone_size: -; cdr3_length: 12; d_call: -; j_call: TRBJ1-2; v_call: TRBV19
cdr3_nt: TGTGCTAGTGGTTTGGTCCTCGACCGACGGGGAGAGACCCAGTACTTC; cdr3_aa: CASGLVLDRRGETQYF; clone_size: -; cdr3_length: 16; d_call: -; j_call: TRBJ2-5; v_call: TRBV12-5
cdr3_nt: TGTGCCAGCAGCCATCCAAAGACAGGGCCCTATAATTCACCCCTCCACTTT; cdr3_aa: CASSHPKTGPYNSPLHF; clone_size: -; cdr3_length: 17; d_call: TRBD1; j_call: TRBJ1-6; v_call: TRBV4-2
cdr3_nt: TGCGCCAGCAGTGAAGCCCTCTCTGAAGCTTTCTTT; cdr3_aa: CASSEALSEAFF; clone_size: -; cdr3_length: 12; d_call: -; j_call: TRBJ1-1; v_call: TRBV10-2
cdr3_nt: TGTGCCAGCAGCCAGCTGACACAACTCCTTAACTATGGCTACACCTTC; cdr3_aa: CASSQLTQLLNYGYTF; clone_size: -; cdr3_length: 16; d_call: -; j_call: TRBJ1-2; v_call: TRBV5-6
cdr3_nt: TGTGCCAGCAGCTTGTTTAGCGGGGGGTCATCCTACGAGCAGTACTTC; cdr3_aa: CASSLFSGGSSYEQYF; clone_size: -; cdr3_length: 16; d_call: TRBD2; j_call: TRBJ2-7; v_call: TRBV5-4
cdr3_nt: TGTGCCAGCAGCTCCTGGACAGGGGCCTCCTACGAGCAGTACTTC; cdr3_aa: CASSSWTGASYEQYF; clone_size: -; cdr3_length: 15; d_call: TRBD1; j_call: TRBJ2-7; v_call: TRBV5-5
cdr3_nt: TGTGCCAGCAGCGCCCGACTAGCGGGGTTGAGCTCCTACAATGAGCAGTTCTTC; cdr3_aa: CASSARLAGLSSYNEQFF; clone_size: few; cdr3_length: 18; d_call: TRBD2; j_call: TRBJ2-1; v_call: TRBV11-2
cdr3_nt: TGTGCCAGCAGTGAAGCGTTTAACAGGGGGTACTACGAGCAGTACTTC; cdr3_aa: CASSEAFNRGYYEQYF; clone_size: -; cdr3_length: 16; d_call: TRBD1; j_call: TRBJ2-7; v_call: TRBV6-1